The clone carrying this T cell receptor beta chain was found many times. The sample originates from a study of identical twins. Unique molecular identifiers were present on cDNA, and template switching added a universal primer site. MiXCR, run by TCRdb on the 5' RACE reads, gives a single entry per CDR3 protein. The data show around 530,000 distinct CDR3 sequences, with roughly 15% seen just once and roughly 0.44% held by the top ten. V lost 4 bases and J 3 bases, leaving 5 bases between the germline ends. Germline CDR1 SGHRS, CDR2 YFSETQ. This CDR3 spans 12 amino acids. The sample also formed part of further work on yellow fever vaccine responses in identical twins.

Sequenced sample: CD4+ T cells sorted from blood. The TCR comes from a woman aged 18-35 years in good health. The chain employs TRBV5-1 and TRBJ2-1; D ambiguous. The CDR3 reads CASSDDYNEQFF. In nucleotides, the CDR3 is TGCGCCAGCAGCGATGACTACAATGAGCAGTTCTTC.